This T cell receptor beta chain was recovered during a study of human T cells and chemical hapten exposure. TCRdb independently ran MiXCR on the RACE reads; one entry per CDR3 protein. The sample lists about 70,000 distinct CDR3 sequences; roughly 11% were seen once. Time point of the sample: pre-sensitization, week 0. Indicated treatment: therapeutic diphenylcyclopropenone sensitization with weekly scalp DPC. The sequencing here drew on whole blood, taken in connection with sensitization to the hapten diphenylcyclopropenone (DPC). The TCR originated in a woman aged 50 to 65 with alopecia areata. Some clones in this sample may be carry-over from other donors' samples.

This chain's CDR3 is CAISRDRNTEAFF. The CDR3 nucleotides are TGTGCCATCAGTAGGGACAGGAACACTGAAGCTTTCTTT. The rearrangement uses TRBV10-3 and TRBJ1-1; 7 nucleotides match TRBD1. With V trimmed by 5 bases and J by 1 base, 1 base remained unmatched. The CDR3 sequence is 13 residues long. Germline assignment: CDR1 ENHRY and CDR2 SYGVKD.